Detailed here is one TCR beta chain. TCRdb redid the calling of the RT-PCR reads with MiXCR, one entry per CDR3 protein. This table has about 680,000 distinct CDR3 sequences, 14% appearing once. Germline V gene sequence: CDR1 LGHDT, CDR2 YNNKEL (reference sequence). V lost 6 bases and J 2 bases, leaving 14 bases between the germline ends. The CDR3 consists of 15 residues. This clonotype was obtained from a female donor in good health, serving as a healthy control. The chain recombines TRBV3-1 with TRBJ1-5, with D perhaps TRBD1 (5 bases). Material for sequencing was memory CD4+ T cells from blood. CDR3 DNA sequence: TGTGCCAGCAGTTTAGGGGTTCCGGGCAATCAGCCCCAGCATTTT. Translation gives CASSLGVPGNQPQHF.